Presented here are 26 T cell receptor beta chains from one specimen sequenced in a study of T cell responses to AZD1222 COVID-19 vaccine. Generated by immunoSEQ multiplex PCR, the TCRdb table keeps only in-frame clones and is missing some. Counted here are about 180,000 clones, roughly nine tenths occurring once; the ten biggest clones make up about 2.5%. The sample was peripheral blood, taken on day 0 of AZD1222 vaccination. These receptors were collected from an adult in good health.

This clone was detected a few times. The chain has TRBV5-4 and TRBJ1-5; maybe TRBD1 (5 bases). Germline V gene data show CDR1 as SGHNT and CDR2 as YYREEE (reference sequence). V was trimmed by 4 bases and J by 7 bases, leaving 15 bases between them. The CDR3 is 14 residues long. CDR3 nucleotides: TGTGCCAGCAGCCTAGCCGGGGCTGAGCAGCCCCAGCATTTT. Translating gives CASSLAGAEQPQHF.

The CDR3 sequence: CATSRPGTGPTEKLFF. The DNA for the CDR3 is TGTGCCACCAGCAGACCCGGGACAGGGCCAACTGAAAAACTGTTTTTT. V is TRBV15 and J is TRBJ1-4, with 9 bases matching TRBD1. Trimming cost V 2 bases and J 7 bases; bases outside gene matches: 8. The CDR3 sequence is 16 residues long. The V gene's germline CDR1 is LNHNV and CDR2 YYDKDF (reference sequence). Combining the CDR3 with reference TRBV15 and TRBJ1-4 gives the whole variable domain DAMVIQNPRYQVTQFGKPVTLSCSQTLNHNVMYWYQQKSSQAPKLLFHYYDKDFNNEADTPDNFQSRRPNTSFCFLDIRSPGLGDTAMYLCATSRPGTGPTEKLFFGSGTQLSVL.

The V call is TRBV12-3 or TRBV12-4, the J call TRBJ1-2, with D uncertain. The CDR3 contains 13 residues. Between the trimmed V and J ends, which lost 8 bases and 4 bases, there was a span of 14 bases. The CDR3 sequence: CASGGIRGYGYTF. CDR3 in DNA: TGTGCCAGCGGTGGGATCCGGGGCTATGGCTACACCTTC.

Here the CDR3 reads CASSLDPTIEAFF. The CDR3 DNA follows: TGTGCCAGCAGCTTAGACCCTACGATTGAAGCTTTCTTT. The chain recombines TRBV11-2 with TRBJ1-1; no definite D call. The CDR3 contains 13 residues. V was trimmed by 0 bases and J by 7 bases, leaving 9 bases between them. Germline CDR1 and CDR2: SGHAT and FQNNGV.

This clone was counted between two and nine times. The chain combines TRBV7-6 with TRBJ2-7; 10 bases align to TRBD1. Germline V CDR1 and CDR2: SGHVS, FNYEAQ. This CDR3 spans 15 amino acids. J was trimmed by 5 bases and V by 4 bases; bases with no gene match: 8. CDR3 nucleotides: TGTGCCAGCAGCTCTGGGACAGGGGTTAGCCACGAGCAGTACTTC. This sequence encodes CASSSGTGVSHEQYF.

CDR3 protein: CASIILGGVQPQHF. DNA of the CDR3: TGTGCCAGCATCATTCTCGGGGGCGTTCAGCCCCAGCATTTT. The chain recombines TRBV6-5 with TRBJ1-5, with D possibly matching TRBD1 (6 bases). CDR3 length equals 14 residues. Germline values: CDR1 MNHEY, CDR2 SVGAGI. The V and J ends lost 7 bases and 6 bases respectively, with 16 bases between them.

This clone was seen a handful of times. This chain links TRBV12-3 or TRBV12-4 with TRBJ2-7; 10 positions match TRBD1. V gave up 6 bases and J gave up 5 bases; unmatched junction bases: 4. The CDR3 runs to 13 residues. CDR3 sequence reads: CASSQGTGDEQYF. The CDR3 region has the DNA TGTGCCAGCAGCCAAGGGACAGGGGACGAGCAGTACTTC.

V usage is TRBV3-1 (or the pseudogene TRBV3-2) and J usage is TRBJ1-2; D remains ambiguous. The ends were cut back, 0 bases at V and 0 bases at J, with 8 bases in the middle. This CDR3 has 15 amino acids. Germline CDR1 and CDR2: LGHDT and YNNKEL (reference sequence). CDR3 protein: CASSQDGITNYGYTF. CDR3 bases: TGTGCCAGCAGCCAAGACGGCATAACTAACTATGGCTACACCTTC.

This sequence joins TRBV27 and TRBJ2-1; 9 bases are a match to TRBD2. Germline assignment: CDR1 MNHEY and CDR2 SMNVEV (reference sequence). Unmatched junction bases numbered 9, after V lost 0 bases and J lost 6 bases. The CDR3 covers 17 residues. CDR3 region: CASSLSPIAGVINEQFF. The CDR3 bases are TGTGCCAGCAGTTTATCGCCGATAGCGGGAGTCATCAATGAGCAGTTCTTC.

The chain's CDR3 is CASTGHRGQSNQPQHF. CDR3 coding DNA: TGTGCCAGCACCGGTCACAGGGGACAAAGCAATCAGCCCCAGCATTTT. This chain connects TRBV21-1 to TRBJ1-5; TRBD1 is the table's D call, not checked against the DNA. TRBV21-1 is shown as a pseudogene. This CDR3 comprises 16 residues.

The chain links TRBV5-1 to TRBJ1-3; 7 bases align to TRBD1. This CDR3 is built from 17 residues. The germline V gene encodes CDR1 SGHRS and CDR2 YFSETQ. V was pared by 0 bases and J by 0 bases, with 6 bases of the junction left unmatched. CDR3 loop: CASSLAGQPLSGNTIYF. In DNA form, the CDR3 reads TGCGCCAGCAGCTTGGCGGGACAGCCCCTCTCTGGAAACACCATATATTTT.

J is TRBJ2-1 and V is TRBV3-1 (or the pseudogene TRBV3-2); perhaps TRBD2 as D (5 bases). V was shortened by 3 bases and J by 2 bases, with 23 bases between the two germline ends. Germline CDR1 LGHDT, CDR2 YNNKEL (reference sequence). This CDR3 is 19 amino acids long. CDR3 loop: CASSHAQPQDSKPYNEQFF. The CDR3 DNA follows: TGTGCCAGCAGCCACGCCCAACCCCAGGACTCGAAACCCTACAATGAGCAGTTCTTC.

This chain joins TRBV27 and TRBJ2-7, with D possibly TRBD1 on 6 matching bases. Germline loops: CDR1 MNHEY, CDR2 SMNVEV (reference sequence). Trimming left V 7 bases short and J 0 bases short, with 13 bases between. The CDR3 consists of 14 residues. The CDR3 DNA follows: TGTGCCAGCACCCGTACAGGGTCCTCCTACGAGCAGTACTTC. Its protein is CASTRTGSSYEQYF.

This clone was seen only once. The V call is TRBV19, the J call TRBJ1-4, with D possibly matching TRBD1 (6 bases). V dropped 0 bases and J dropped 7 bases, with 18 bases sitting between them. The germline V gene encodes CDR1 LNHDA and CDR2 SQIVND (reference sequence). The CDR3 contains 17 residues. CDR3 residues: CASSIDHATGSREKLFF. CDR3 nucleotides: TGTGCCAGTAGTATAGACCATGCAACAGGGTCTCGTGAAAAACTGTTTTTT.

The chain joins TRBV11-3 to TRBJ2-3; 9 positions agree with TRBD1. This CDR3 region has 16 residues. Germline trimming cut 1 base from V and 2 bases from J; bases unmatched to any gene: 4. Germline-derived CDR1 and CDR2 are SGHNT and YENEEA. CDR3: CASSLGTGVPTDTQYF. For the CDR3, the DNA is TGTGCCAGCAGCTTAGGGACAGGGGTTCCCACAGATACGCAGTATTTT.

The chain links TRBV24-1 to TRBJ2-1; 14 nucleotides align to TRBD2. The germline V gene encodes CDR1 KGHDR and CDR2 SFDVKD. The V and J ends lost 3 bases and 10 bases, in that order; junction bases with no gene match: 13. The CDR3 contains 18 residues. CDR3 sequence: CATSDPGLAGDPLREQFF. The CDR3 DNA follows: TGTGCCACCAGTGATCCGGGACTAGCGGGAGACCCCCTCAGGGAGCAGTTCTTC.

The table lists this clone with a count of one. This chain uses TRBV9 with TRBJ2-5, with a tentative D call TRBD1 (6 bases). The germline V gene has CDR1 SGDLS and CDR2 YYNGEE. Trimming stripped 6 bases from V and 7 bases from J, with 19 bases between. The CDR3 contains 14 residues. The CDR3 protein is CASNRDTGTRTQYF. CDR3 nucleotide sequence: TGTGCCAGCAACCGGGACACTGGCACGAGGACCCAGTACTTC.

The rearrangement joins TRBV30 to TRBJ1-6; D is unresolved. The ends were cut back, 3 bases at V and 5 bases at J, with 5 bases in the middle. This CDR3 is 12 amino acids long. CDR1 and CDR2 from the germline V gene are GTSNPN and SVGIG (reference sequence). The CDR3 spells CAWRRDNSPLHF. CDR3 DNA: TGTGCCTGGAGGAGGGATAATTCACCCCTCCACTTT.

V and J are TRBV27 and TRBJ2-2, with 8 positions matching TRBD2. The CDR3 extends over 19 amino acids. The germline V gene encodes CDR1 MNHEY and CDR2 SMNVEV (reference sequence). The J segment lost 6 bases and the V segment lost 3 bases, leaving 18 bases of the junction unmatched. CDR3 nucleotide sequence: TGTGCCAGCAGTTTTAGGAACCCCGGGACTAGTGATCTCGCCGGGGAGCTGTTTTTT. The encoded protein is CASSFRNPGTSDLAGELFF.

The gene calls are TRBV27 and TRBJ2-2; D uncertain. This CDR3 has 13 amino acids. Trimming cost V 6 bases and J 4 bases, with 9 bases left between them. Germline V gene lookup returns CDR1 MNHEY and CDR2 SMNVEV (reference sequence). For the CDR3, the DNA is TGTGCCAGCAGATTCTCGATCACCGGGGAGCTGTTTTTT. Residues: CASRFSITGELFF.

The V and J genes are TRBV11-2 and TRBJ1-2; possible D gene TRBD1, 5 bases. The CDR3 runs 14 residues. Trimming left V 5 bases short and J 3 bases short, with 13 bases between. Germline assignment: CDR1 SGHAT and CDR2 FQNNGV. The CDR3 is CASSSMWGDYGYTF. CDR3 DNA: TGTGCCAGCAGCAGCATGTGGGGGGACTATGGCTACACCTTC.

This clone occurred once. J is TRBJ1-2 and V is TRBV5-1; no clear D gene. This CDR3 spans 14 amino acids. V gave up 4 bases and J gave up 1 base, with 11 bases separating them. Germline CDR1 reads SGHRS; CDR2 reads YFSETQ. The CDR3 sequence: CASSETQLNYGYTF. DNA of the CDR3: TGCGCCAGCAGCGAAACACAGCTTAACTATGGCTACACCTTC.

CDR3 region: CASSEGYSVDEQYF. In nucleotides, the CDR3 is TGTGCCAGCAGTGAAGGATATAGCGTCGACGAGCAGTACTTC. The chain has TRBV6-1 and TRBJ2-7, with D maybe TRBD2 (5 bases). The CDR3 totals 14 residues. Germline V gene sequence: CDR1 MNHNS, CDR2 SASEGT. V was trimmed by 1 base and J by 5 bases, leaving 12 bases between them.

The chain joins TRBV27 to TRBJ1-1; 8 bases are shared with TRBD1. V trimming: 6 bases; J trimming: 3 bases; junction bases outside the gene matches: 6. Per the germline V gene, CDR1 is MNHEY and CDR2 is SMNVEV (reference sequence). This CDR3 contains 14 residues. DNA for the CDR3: TGTGCCAGCAGCCTGACAGGGGTAGACACTGAAGCTTTCTTT. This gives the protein CASSLTGVDTEAFF.

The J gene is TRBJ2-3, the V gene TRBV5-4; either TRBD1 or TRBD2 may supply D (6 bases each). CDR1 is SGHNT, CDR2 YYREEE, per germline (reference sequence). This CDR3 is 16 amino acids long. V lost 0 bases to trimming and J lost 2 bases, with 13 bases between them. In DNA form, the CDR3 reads TGTGCCAGCAGCTTGGCGGGGGCGCCCCCCACAGATACGCAGTATTTT. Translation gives CASSLAGAPPTDTQYF.

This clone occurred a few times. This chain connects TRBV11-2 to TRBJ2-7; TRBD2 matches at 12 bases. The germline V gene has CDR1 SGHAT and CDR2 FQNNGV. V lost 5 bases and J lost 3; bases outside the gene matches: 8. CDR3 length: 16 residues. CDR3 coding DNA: TGTGCCAGCAGCGTCAAGACTAGCGGGAGTCTCTACGAGCAGTACTTC. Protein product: CASSVKTSGSLYEQYF.